The clone carrying this T cell receptor beta chain was counted between two and nine times. CDR1 and CDR2 from the germline V gene are DFQATT and SNEGSKA (reference sequence). The CDR3 has 15 amino acids. The V segment lost 0 bases and the J segment 7 bases; nucleotides outside the gene matches: 12. This sample is part of a study of identical twins. TCRdb fed the 5' RACE reads into MiXCR, producing one record per CDR3 protein. The sample comprises under 800,000 distinct CDR3 sequences, about 20% of which are singletons, and more than 4% rests with the top ten. These same records also appear under a second study, on T cells expressing NK-cell markers.

What was sequenced was PBMCs. The chain links TRBV20-1 to TRBJ2-7, with TRBD1 matching over 7 bases. The clonotype comes from a woman aged 18 to 35 in good health. CDR3 DNA: TGCAGTGCTAGAGACCGCGGACAGGCGCAGGTGGAGCAGTACTTC. This encodes CSARDRGQAQVEQYF.